The clone carrying this TCR beta chain was seen at least ten times. No cell sorting was done before RNA was extracted from the tissue. The normal lung tissue was taken more than 3 cm from the tumor edge. The library came from three nested PCR rounds adapted from ARM-PCR protocols. TCRdb re-called the multiplex PCR reads with MiXCR, one entry per CDR3 protein. The table includes 65,000 to 85,000 distinct CDR3 sequences, more than 75% detected once. These data originate in a study of tumor and adjacent non-tumor tissue in lung cancer. Germline V gives CDR1 MDHEN, CDR2 SYDVKM. The V end lost 3 bases, the J end lost 1 base, and 12 bases lay between the germline ends. There are 15 residues in the CDR3.

This sequence was found in a man aged 60 to 69 with non-small cell lung cancer. This sequence joins TRBV28 and TRBJ1-1; D not resolved. Specimen: distant non-tumor lung tissue. The CDR3 coding sequence is TGTGCCAGCAGTTTTAGAGGGCGGGGGAACACTGAAGCTTTCTTT. Translated, it gives CASSFRGRGNTEAFF.